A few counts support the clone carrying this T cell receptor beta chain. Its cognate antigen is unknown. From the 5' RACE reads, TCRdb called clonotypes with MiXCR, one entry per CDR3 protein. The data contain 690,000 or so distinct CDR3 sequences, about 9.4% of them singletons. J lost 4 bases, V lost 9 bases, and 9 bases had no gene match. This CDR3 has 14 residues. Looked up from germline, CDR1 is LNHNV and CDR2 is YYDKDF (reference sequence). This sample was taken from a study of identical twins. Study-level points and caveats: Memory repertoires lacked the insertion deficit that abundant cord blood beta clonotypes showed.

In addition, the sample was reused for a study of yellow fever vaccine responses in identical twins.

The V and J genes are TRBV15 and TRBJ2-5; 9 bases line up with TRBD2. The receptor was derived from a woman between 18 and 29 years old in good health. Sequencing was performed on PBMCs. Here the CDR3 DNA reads TGTGCCACGTGGGCTAGCGGGGCAGGAGAGACCCAGTACTTC. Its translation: CATWASGAGETQYF.